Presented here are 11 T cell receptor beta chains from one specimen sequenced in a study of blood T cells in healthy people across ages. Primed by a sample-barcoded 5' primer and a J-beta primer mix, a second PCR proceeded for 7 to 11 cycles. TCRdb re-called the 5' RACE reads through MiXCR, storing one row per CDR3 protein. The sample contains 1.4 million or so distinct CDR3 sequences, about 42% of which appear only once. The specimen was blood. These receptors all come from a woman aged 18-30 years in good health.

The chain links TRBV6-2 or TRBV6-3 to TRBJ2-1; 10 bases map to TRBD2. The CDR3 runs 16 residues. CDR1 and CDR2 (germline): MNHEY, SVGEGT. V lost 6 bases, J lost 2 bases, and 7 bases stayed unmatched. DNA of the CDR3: TGTGCCAGCAGGGCACTAGCGGGACACCCCTACAATGAGCAGTTCTTC. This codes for CASRALAGHPYNEQFF.

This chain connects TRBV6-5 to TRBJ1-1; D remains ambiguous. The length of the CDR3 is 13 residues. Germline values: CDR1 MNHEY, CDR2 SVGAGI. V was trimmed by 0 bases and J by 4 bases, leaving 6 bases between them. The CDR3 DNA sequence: TGTGCCAGCAGTTACTCACACGCCACTGAAGCTTTCTTT. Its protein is CASSYSHATEAFF.

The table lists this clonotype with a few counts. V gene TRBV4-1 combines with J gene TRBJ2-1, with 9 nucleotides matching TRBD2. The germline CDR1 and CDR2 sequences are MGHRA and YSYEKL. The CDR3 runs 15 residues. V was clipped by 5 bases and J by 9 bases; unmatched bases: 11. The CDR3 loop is CASSFQVAGEVEQFF. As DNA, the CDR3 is TGCGCCAGCAGCTTTCAGGTAGCGGGGGAGGTTGAGCAGTTCTTC.

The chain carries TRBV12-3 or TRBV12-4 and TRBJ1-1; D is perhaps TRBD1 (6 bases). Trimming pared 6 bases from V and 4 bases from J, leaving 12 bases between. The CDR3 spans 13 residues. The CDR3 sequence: CASSALGGTEAFF. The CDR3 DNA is TGTGCCAGCAGCGCCCTAGGGGGCACTGAAGCTTTCTTT.

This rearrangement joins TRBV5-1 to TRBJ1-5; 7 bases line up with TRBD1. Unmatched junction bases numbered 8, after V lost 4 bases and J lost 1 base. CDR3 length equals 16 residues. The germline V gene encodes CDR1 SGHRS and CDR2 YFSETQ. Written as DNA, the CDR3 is TGCGCCAGCAGCCTTCGGGACAGCCAAAGCAATCAGCCCCAGCATTTT. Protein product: CASSLRDSQSNQPQHF.

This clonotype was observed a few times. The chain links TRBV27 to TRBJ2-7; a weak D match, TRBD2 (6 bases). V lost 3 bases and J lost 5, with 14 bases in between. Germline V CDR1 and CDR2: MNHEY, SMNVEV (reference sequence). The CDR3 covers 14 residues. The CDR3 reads CASSFRGIGDEQYF. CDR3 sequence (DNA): TGTGCCAGCAGTTTCCGCGGGATTGGGGACGAGCAGTACTTC.

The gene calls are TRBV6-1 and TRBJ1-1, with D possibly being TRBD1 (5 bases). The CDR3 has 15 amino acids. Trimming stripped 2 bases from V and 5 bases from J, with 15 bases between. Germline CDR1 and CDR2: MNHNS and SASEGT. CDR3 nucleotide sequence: TGTGCCAGCAGTGAATCGCACGGGGGAGGTACTGAAGCTTTCTTT. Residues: CASSESHGGGTEAFF.

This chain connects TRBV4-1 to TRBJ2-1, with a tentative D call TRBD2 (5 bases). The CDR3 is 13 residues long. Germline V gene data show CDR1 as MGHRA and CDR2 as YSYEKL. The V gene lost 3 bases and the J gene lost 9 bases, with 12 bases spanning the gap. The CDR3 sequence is CASSHALAIEQFF. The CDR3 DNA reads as TGCGCCAGCAGCCACGCGCTAGCTATTGAGCAGTTCTTC.

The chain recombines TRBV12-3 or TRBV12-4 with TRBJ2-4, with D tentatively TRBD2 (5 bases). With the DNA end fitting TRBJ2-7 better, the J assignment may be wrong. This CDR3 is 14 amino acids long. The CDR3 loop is CASSFSGIDYEQYF. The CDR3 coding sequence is TGTGCCAGCAGTTTCTCGGGAATAGACTACGAGCAGTACTTC.

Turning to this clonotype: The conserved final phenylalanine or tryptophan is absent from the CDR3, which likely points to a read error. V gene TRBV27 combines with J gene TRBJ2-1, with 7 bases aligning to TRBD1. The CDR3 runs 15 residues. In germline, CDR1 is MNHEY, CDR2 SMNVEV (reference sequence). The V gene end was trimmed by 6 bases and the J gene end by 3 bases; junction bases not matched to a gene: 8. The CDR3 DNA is TGTGCCAGCAGGGAACAGGGGATTCTCTACAATGAGCAGTTCGTC. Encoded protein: CASREQGILYNEQFV.

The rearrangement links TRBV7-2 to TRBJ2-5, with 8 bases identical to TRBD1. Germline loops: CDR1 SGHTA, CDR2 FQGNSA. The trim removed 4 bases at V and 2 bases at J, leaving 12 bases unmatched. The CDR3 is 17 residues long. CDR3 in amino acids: CASSWTQGAPFQETQYF. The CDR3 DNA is TGTGCCAGCAGCTGGACCCAGGGGGCCCCCTTTCAAGAGACCCAGTACTTC.